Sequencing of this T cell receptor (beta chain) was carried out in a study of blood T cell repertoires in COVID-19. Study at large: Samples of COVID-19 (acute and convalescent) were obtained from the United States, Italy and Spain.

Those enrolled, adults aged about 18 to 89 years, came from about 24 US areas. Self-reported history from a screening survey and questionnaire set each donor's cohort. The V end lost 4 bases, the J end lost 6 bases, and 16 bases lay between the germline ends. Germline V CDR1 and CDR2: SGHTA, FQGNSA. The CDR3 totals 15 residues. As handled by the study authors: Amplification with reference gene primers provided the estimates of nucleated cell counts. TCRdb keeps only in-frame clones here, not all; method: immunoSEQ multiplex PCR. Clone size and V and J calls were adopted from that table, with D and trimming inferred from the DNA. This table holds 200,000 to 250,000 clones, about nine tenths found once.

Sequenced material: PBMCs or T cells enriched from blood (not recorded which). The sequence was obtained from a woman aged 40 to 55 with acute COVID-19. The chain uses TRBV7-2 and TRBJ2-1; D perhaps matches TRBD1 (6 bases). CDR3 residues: CASSSSFLQGNEQFF. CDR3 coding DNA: TGTGCCAGCAGCTCATCATTCTTACAGGGCAATGAGCAGTTCTTC.